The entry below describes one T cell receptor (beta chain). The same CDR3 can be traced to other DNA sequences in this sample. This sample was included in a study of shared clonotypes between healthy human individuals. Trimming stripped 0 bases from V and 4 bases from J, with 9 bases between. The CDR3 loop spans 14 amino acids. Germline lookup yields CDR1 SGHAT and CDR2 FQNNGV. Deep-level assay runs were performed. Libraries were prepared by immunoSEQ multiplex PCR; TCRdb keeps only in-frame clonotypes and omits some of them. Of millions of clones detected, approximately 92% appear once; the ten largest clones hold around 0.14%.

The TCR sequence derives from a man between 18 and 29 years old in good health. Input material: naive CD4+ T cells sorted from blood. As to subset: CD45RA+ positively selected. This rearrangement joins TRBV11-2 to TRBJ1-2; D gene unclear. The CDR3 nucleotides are TGTGCCAGCAGCTTAGATCAAGGCTTCTATGGCTACACCTTC. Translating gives CASSLDQGFYGYTF.